These 11 T cell receptor beta chains were all obtained from the same sample, sequenced in a study of cytomegalovirus exposure and HLA in healthy donors. 13 Jbeta primers and 60 Vbeta primers were used for the PCR. Profiled with immunoSEQ multiplex PCR; TCRdb holds only in-frame clones, not every one. The sample includes fewer than 250,000 clones, over 80% seen only once; the top ten take roughly 0.7%. The material sequenced was PBMCs. These receptors all stem from a boy aged 2-9 years in good health and CMV-seronegative.

This clone has a handful of counts. The chain combines TRBV29-1 with TRBJ2-5; 11 bases agree with TRBD2. The germline gives CDR1 SQVTM, CDR2 ANQGSEA. The V segment lost 4 bases and the J segment 0 bases; nucleotides outside the gene matches: 7. The CDR3 consists of 16 residues. CDR3 in amino acids: CSVGVLAGANQETQYF. The CDR3, as DNA: TGCAGCGTTGGCGTACTAGCGGGGGCCAACCAAGAGACCCAGTACTTC.

Worth noting for this clone: Other DNA variants within this sample encode the same CDR3. V and J are TRBV25-1 and TRBJ2-5, with D perhaps TRBD2 (5 bases). The germline V gene has CDR1 MGHDK and CDR2 SYGVNS. Trimming removed 5 bases at V and 2 bases at J, with 9 bases between. CDR3 size: 13 residues. The chain's CDR3 is CASSRGGQETQYF. In DNA, the CDR3 is TGTGCCAGCAGTCGTGGAGGACAAGAGACCCAGTACTTC.

This clone has only a few counts. The chain recombines TRBV6-5 with TRBJ1-2; 8 bases agree with TRBD1. J lost 8 bases, V lost 4 bases, and 3 bases had no gene match. The germline gives CDR1 MNHEY, CDR2 SVGAGI. The length of the CDR3 is 12 residues. CDR3 sequence reads: CASSWTGTGYTF. CDR3 coding DNA: TGTGCCAGCAGTTGGACAGGGACCGGCTACACCTTC.

In DNA form, the CDR3 reads TGTGCCAGCAGCTCGGGTGCCTCCTACAATGAGCAGTTCTTC. Translated, it gives CASSSGASYNEQFF. This rearrangement joins TRBV5-4 to TRBJ2-1; no firm D call. V lost 3 bases, J lost 0 bases, and 7 bases lay in between. Germline V CDR1 and CDR2: SGHNT, YYREEE (reference sequence). The CDR3 covers 14 residues. The full variable domain, with the rest looked up from reference TRBV5-4 and TRBJ2-1, is ETGVTQSPTHLIKTRGQQVTLRCSSQSGHNTVSWYQQALGQGPQFIFQYYREEENGRGNFPPRFSGLQFPNYSSELNVNALELDDSALYLCASSSGASYNEQFFGPGTRLTVL.

The J gene is TRBJ2-7, the V gene TRBV14; 9 nucleotides match TRBD2. The CDR3 is 16 residues long. With V trimmed by 2 bases and J by 6 bases, 11 bases remained unmatched. Germline V gene data show CDR1 as SGHDN and CDR2 as FVKESK. In DNA form, the CDR3 reads TGTGCCAGCAGCCAACGGGACGTAGCGGGAGCTCGCGAGCAGTACTTC. Translated, it gives CASSQRDVAGAREQYF.

The gene calls are TRBV4-1 and TRBJ2-3; TRBD2 matches at 9 bases. The CDR3 length is 18 residues. V lost 0 bases to trimming and J lost 0 bases; unmatched junction nucleotides: 7. The germline V gene has CDR1 MGHRA and CDR2 YSYEKL. CDR3 sequence: CASSQDPRGGRSTDTQYF. CDR3 sequence (DNA): TGCGCCAGCAGCCAAGATCCGCGGGGGGGCCGGAGCACAGATACGCAGTATTTT.

This clone has more than one count but fewer than ten. The V call is TRBV10-3, the J call TRBJ1-1, with TRBD1 matching 8 bases. Germline V gene data show CDR1 as ENHRY and CDR2 as SYGVKD. V was pared by 6 bases and J by 3 bases, with 6 bases of the junction left unmatched. The CDR3 is 14 residues long. This CDR3 reads CAIRDRERYTEAFF. The CDR3 coding sequence is TGTGCCATCAGGGACAGGGAGAGGTACACTGAAGCTTTCTTT.

This clone was seen more than once but under ten times. The chain uses TRBV27 and TRBJ2-7; 8 nucleotides line up with TRBD2. After removal of 6 bases from V and 6 bases from J, the junction contained 7 bases not matched to a gene. The CDR3 runs 13 residues. Looked up from germline, CDR1 is MNHEY and CDR2 is SMNVEV (reference sequence). CDR3 protein: CASRRGGTIEQYF. In DNA form, the CDR3 reads TGTGCCAGCAGACGGGGGGGGACTATCGAGCAGTACTTC.

V usage is TRBV30 and J usage is TRBJ2-1; maybe TRBD2 (5 bases). The V gene lost 0 bases and the J gene lost 7 bases, with 19 bases spanning the gap. Germline CDR1 GTSNPN, CDR2 SVGIG (reference sequence). The CDR3 loop spans 16 amino acids. CDR3 DNA sequence: TGTGCCTGGAGTGTGCAGGTAGCGATCATATTAAATGAGCAGTTCTTC. Encoded protein: CAWSVQVAIILNEQFF.

This clone was counted once. The chain has TRBV11-2 and TRBJ2-3; 9 nucleotides line up with TRBD2. This CDR3 spans 15 amino acids. V gave up 4 bases and J gave up 5 bases; unmatched junction bases: 7. Germline CDR1 SGHAT, CDR2 FQNNGV. The CDR3 nucleotides read TGTGCCAGCAGCTCTAGCGGGGCCGCGGTAGATACGCAGTATTTT. Its translation is CASSSSGAAVDTQYF.

The V and J genes are TRBV27 and TRBJ1-1; 10 positions match TRBD1. J was trimmed by 0 bases and V by 8 bases; bases with no gene match: 3. Germline CDR1 is MNHEY and CDR2 is SMNVEV (reference sequence). CDR3 length: 14 amino acids. CDR3 coding DNA: TGTGCCAGCCGGACAGGGGGGATGAACACTGAAGCTTTCTTT. Translation: CASRTGGMNTEAFF.